The count of the clone carrying this T cell receptor beta chain is one. The antigen is unknown. Treatment here: oral pan-JAK inhibitor, 5-10 mg twice daily. These data belong to a study of CD8+ T cells in alopecia areata. Study as a whole: The duration of tofacitinib was 6 to 18 months, with 6 months off drug afterward. Findings and caveats of the study: One nonresponder makes the tie between baseline CD8+ expansion and response uncertain.

Deletions cut 4 bases from V and 5 bases from J, with 12 bases between. The CDR3 has 13 amino acids. Germline V CDR1 and CDR2: SGHKS, YYEKEE (reference sequence). The sequencing template was cDNA reverse transcribed from extracted RNA. Method: immunoSEQ multiplex PCR; TCRdb's copy keeps in-frame clones and lacks some. This sample has approximately 200,000 clones, with 60% to 70% found just once. Material: CD4+ T cells sorted from blood, obtained at week 4, from a patient treated with tofacitinib. This TCR was recovered from a human donor with alopecia areata. The chain couples TRBV5-5 to TRBJ2-5; D tentatively reads TRBD1 or TRBD2 (6 bases each). The CDR3 DNA is TGTGCCAGCAGCACTGGGGGGCAGGAGACCCAGTACTTC. Protein sequence: CASSTGGQETQYF.